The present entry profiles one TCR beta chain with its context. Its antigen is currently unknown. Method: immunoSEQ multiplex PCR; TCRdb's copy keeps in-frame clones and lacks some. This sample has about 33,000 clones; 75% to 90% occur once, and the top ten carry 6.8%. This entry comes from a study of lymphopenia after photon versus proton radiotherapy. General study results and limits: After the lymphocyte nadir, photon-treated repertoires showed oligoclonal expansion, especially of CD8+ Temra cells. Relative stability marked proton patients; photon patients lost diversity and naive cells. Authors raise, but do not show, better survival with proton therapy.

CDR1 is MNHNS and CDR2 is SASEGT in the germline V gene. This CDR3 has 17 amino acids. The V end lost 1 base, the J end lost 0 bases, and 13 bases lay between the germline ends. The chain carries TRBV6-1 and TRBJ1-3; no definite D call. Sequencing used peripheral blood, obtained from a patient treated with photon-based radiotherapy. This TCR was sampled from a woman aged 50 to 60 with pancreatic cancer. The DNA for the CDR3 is TGTGCCAGCAGTGAAGATCACAGCTGGTTCTCTGGAAACACCATATATTTT. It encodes CASSEDHSWFSGNTIYF.